This T cell receptor (beta chain) was observed in a study of response to subunit inactivated influenza vaccine. Study conclusions and caveats: Researchers suggested that each seasonal influenza vaccination recruits few new T cells.

In TCRdb, the RT-PCR reads were re-called with MiXCR into one record per CDR3 protein. The repertoire holds about 700,000 distinct CDR3 sequences, around 15% seen once, with around 7.6% in the top ten. A few counts support this clonotype. What it binds is not known. V shed 0 bases and J shed 5 bases, with 10 bases lying between them. This CDR3 comprises 14 residues. From germline, CDR1 is SGDLS and CDR2 YYNGEE. The material was PBMCs from blood, obtained 14 to 15 days before vaccination. This sequence joins TRBV9 and TRBJ2-3, with D perhaps being TRBD1 or TRBD2 (5 bases each). This receptor was identified in a man between 45 and 60 years old who received an inactivated influenza vaccine. The CDR3 is CASSVGGVEDTQYF. CDR3 DNA: TGTGCCAGCAGCGTAGGAGGGGTAGAAGATACGCAGTATTTT.